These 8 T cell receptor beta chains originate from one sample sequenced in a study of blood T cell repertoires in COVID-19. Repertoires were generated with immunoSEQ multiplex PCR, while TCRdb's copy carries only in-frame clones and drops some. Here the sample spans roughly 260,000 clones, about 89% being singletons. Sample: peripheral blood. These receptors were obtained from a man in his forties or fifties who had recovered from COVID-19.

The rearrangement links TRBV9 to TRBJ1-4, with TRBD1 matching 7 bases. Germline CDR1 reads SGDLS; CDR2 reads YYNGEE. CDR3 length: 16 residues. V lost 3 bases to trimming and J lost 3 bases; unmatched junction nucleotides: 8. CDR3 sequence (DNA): TGTGCCAGCAGCGCCGGGGGTGACAGGGCTAATGAAAAACTGTTTTTT. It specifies CASSAGGDRANEKLFF.

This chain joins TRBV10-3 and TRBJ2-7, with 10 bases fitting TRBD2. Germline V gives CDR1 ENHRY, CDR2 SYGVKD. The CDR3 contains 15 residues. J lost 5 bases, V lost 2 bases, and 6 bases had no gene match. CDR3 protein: CAISEVVAGGHEQYF. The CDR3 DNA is TGTGCCATCAGTGAGGTGGTAGCGGGGGGCCACGAGCAGTACTTC.

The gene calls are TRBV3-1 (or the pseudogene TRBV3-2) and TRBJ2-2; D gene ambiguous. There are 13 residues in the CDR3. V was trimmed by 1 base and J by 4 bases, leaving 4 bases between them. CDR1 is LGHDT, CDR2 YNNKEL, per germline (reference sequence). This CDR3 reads CASSQVSTGELFF. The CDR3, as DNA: TGTGCCAGCAGCCAAGTGAGCACCGGGGAGCTGTTTTTT.

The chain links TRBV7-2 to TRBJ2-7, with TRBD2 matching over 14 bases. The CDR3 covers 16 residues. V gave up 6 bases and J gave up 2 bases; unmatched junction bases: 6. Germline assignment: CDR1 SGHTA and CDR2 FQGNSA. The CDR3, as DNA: TGTGCCAGCAGTTATGGACTAGCGGGAGGCCCCTACGAGCAGTACTTC. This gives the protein CASSYGLAGGPYEQYF.

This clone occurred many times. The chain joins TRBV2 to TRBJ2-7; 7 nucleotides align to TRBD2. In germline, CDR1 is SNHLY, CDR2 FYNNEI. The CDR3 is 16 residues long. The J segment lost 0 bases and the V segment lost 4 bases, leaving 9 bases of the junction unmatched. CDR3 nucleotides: TGTGCCAGCAGTGGGGGGGGAGCATCCCCCTCCTACGAGCAGTACTTC. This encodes CASSGGGASPSYEQYF.

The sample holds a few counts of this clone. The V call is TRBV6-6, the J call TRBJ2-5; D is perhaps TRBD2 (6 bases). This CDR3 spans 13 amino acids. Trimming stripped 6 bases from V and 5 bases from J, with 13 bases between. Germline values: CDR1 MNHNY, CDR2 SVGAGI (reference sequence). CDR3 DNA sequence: TGTGCCAGCAGGAAGCGGGCTCGGGAGACCCAGTACTTC. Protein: CASRKRARETQYF.

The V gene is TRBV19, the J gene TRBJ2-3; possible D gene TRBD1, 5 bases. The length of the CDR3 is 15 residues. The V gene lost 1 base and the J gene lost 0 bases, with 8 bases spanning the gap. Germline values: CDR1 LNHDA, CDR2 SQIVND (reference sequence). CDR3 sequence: CASSIGPGSTDTQYF. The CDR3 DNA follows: TGTGCCAGTAGTATAGGCCCAGGGAGCACAGATACGCAGTATTTT.

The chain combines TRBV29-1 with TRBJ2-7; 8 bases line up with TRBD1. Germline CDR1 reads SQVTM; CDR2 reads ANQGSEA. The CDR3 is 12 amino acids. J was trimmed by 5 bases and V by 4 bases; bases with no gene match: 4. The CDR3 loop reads CSVVPGGDEQYF. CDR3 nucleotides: TGCAGCGTTGTTCCAGGGGGCGACGAGCAGTACTTC.